The next 16 T cell receptor beta chains were all read from a single sample in a study of blood T cells in healthy people across ages. The authors ran a second PCR of about 6 to 11 cycles using a sample-barcoded 5' primer and a J-beta primer mix. TCRdb fed the 5' RACE reads into MiXCR, producing one record per CDR3 protein. This table holds some 1 million distinct CDR3 sequences, 35% to 55% found once. Sequencing used blood. The receptors were gathered from a woman aged 55-69 years in good health.

The V and J genes are TRBV15 and TRBJ2-7; 13 bases align to TRBD2. Trimming cost V 1 base and J 0 bases; bases outside gene matches: 6. Germline CDR1 reads LNHNV; CDR2 reads YYDKDF (reference sequence). The CDR3 has 18 residues. In DNA form, the CDR3 reads TGTGCCACCAGCAGAGCGGGACTAGCGGGACTATCCTCCTACGAGCAGTACTTC. As protein: CATSRAGLAGLSSYEQYF.

This clonotype was picked up a small number of times. J is TRBJ1-2 and V is TRBV29-1; D gene unclear. The CDR3 length is 12 residues. V lost 1 base, J lost 6 bases, and 9 bases lay in between. CDR1 and CDR2 from the germline V gene are SQVTM and ANQGSEA. Written as DNA, the CDR3 is TGCAGCGTTGAAGGAGACTGGGATGGCTACACCTTC. Residues: CSVEGDWDGYTF.

This clonotype showed up just a few times. The V call is TRBV5-1, the J call TRBJ2-1; the match to TRBD2 covers 8 bases. CDR1 is SGHRS and CDR2 is YFSETQ in the germline V gene. CDR3 size: 13 residues. The J segment lost 6 bases and the V segment lost 2 bases, leaving 1 base of the junction unmatched. This chain's CDR3 is CASSFLAGNEQFF. As DNA, the CDR3 is TGCGCCAGCAGCTTCCTAGCGGGCAATGAGCAGTTCTTC. Filled out from reference TRBV5-1 and TRBJ2-1, the complete variable domain reads KAGVTQTPRYLIKTRGQQVTLSCSPISGHRSVSWYQQTPGQGLQFLFEYFSETQRNKGNFPGRFSGRQFSNSRSEMNVSTLELGDSALYLCASSFLAGNEQFFGPGTRLTVL.

This clonotype was seen once. The chain couples TRBV11-2 to TRBJ2-3; weak D call: TRBD2 (6 bases). This CDR3 is 15 amino acids long. Germline V gene sequence: CDR1 SGHAT, CDR2 FQNNGV. The germline V and J ends were trimmed by 5 bases and 3 bases, with 15 bases remaining between them. This chain's CDR3 is CASSGARDSTDTQYF. The CDR3 nucleotides are TGTGCCAGCAGCGGAGCGCGGGACTCAACAGATACGCAGTATTTT.

The genes are TRBV15 and TRBJ2-5, with D unclear. CDR3 length: 12 residues. CDR1 LNHNV and CDR2 YYDKDF come from the germline V gene (reference sequence). V was trimmed by 5 bases and J by 5 bases, leaving 9 bases between them. The CDR3, as DNA: TGTGCCACCAGCCCATCGTTGGAGACCCAGTACTTC. This gives the protein CATSPSLETQYF.

Note on this clonotype: Just one base apart from a much larger clone, this may be a read error. V gene TRBV6-6 combines with J gene TRBJ2-7, with 8 nucleotides matching TRBD1. The ends lost 5 bases at V and 3 bases at J; junction bases unmatched: 6. Germline V lookup: CDR1 MNHNY, CDR2 SVGAGI (reference sequence). The CDR3 is 14 amino acids. The CDR3 loop is CASSAGTGFYEQYF. DNA for the CDR3: TGTGCCAGCAGTGCCGGGACAGGCTTCTACGAGCAGTACTTC.

This chain links TRBV6-5 with TRBJ2-7; TRBD2 aligns across 15 bases. The trim removed 4 bases at V and 7 bases at J, leaving 8 bases unmatched. The CDR3 consists of 16 residues. Germline V gene sequence: CDR1 MNHEY, CDR2 SVGAGI. CDR3 protein: CASSSGTSGRFREQYF. The CDR3 region has the DNA TGTGCCAGCAGTTCAGGGACTAGCGGGAGGTTCAGAGAGCAGTACTTC.

The V call is TRBV28, the J call TRBJ2-7; D assignment may be TRBD1 or TRBD2 (5 bases each). The V end lost 6 bases, the J end lost 3 bases, and 21 bases lay between the germline ends. CDR3 length equals 16 residues. CDR1 and CDR2 (germline): MDHEN, SYDVKM. CDR3 amino acids: CASSPWGTPKDYEQYF. DNA of the CDR3: TGTGCCAGCAGCCCCTGGGGGACCCCAAAGGACTACGAGCAGTACTTC.

The chain couples TRBV10-3 to TRBJ1-1; 8 bases are shared with TRBD1. The length of the CDR3 is 15 residues. After removal of 2 bases from V and 7 bases from J, the junction contained 9 bases not matched to a gene. Germline CDR1 ENHRY, CDR2 SYGVKD. CDR3 protein: CAISEMYRTGSEAFF. DNA for the CDR3: TGTGCCATCAGTGAGATGTACAGGACAGGGAGTGAAGCTTTCTTT.

J is TRBJ2-7 and V is TRBV7-6; 8 bases are a match to TRBD2. The J call could be wrong; TRBJ2-5 is a better fit for the DNA end. The CDR3 totals 16 residues. Germline V gene lookup returns CDR1 SGHVS and CDR2 FNYEAQ. The CDR3 DNA sequence: TGTGCCAGCAGCTTAGCGAGGGGACTAGAGGGCGAGACCCAGTACTTC. It is translated as CASSLARGLEGETQYF.

The chain couples TRBV9 to TRBJ2-7, with TRBD1 as a possible D gene (6 bases). Trimming took off 3 bases at V and 4 bases at J, with 17 bases between the two ends. Germline CDR1 SGDLS, CDR2 YYNGEE. The CDR3 has 15 residues. CDR3 bases: TGTGCCAGCAGCGGGGGAACAGGGATCGGGTACGAGCAGTACTTC. Translating gives CASSGGTGIGYEQYF.

This clonotype was seen a few times. This chain joins TRBV7-9 and TRBJ2-1; 10 positions agree with TRBD2. The ends lost 2 bases at V and 4 bases at J; junction bases unmatched: 8. CDR3 length equals 17 residues. Germline CDR1 SEHNR, CDR2 FQNEAQ (reference sequence). The CDR3 region is CASSLSVSGRLYNEQFF. The CDR3 bases are TGTGCCAGCAGCTTAAGCGTTAGCGGGAGGTTGTACAATGAGCAGTTCTTC.

This clonotype was seen a handful of times. The chain joins TRBV7-2 to TRBJ2-5, with D possibly matching TRBD2 (5 bases). Between the trimmed V and J ends, which lost 1 base and 11 bases, there was a span of 23 bases. Germline V gene data show CDR1 as SGHTA and CDR2 as FQGNSA. The CDR3 length is 16 residues. CDR3 sequence (DNA): TGTGCCAGCAGCTTAGATGTAGCTAGCTTGGGTGGGGAGCAGTACTTC. Its protein is CASSLDVASLGGEQYF.

A few counts support this clonotype. This chain links TRBV11-2 with TRBJ2-5; TRBD1 matches at 9 bases. The CDR3 extends over 15 amino acids. J was trimmed by 5 bases and V by 3 bases; bases with no gene match: 7. CDR1 and CDR2 from the germline V gene are SGHAT and FQNNGV. The CDR3 here is CASSLFTGGRETQYF. In DNA, the CDR3 is TGTGCCAGCAGCTTGTTTACAGGGGGCCGTGAGACCCAGTACTTC.

The chain couples TRBV3-1 to TRBJ2-2, with D unclear. Germline-derived CDR1 and CDR2 are LGHDT and YNNKEL (reference sequence). The length of the CDR3 is 15 residues. Trimming stripped 4 bases from V and 6 bases from J, with 15 bases between. The CDR3 DNA reads as TGTGCCAGCAGCCCCTACCAAACGGCGCCCGGGGAGCTGTTTTTT. Amino acid sequence: CASSPYQTAPGELFF. Looking up the rest from reference TRBV3-1 and TRBJ2-2 gives the full variable domain: DTAVSQTPKYLVTQMGNDKSIKCEQNLGHDTMYWYKQDSKKFLKIMFSYNNKELIINETVPNRFSPKSPDKAHLNLHINSLELGDSAVYFCASSPYQTAPGELFFGEGSRLTVL.

The chain is built from TRBV20-1 and TRBJ2-3, with 9 bases aligning to TRBD2. The CDR3 has 15 residues. Trimming at V came to 6 bases and at J to 4 bases, leaving 11 bases not matched to a gene. CDR1 DFQATT and CDR2 SNEGSKA come from the germline V gene (reference sequence). The CDR3 spells CSARKGASGADTQYF. In nucleotides, the CDR3 is TGCAGTGCCAGAAAGGGGGCTAGCGGGGCAGATACGCAGTATTTT.